The 8 T cell receptor beta chains listed next were all sequenced from one sample in a study of post-analysis software for immune sequencing data. Study findings and constraints: TRBV5-6, TRBV5-1 and TRBV20-1 were among a few TRBV segments more frequent in patients than controls.

These TCRs' antigens remain unknown. Researchers reported that TCR beta cDNA libraries carried unique molecular identifiers. TCRdb passed the PCR reads through MiXCR, listing each CDR3 protein once. The repertoire holds under 900,000 distinct CDR3 sequences, roughly 50% seen once, with 4.6% in the top ten. Sequencing used blood. The source is a girl aged 5 to 17 with multiple sclerosis.

This clonotype was seen only a few times. This chain connects TRBV5-1 to TRBJ2-7; 10 bases align to TRBD1. This CDR3 comprises 16 residues. Germline V gene data show CDR1 as SGHRS and CDR2 as YFSETQ. J lost 0 bases, V lost 4 bases, and 7 bases had no gene match. CDR3 sequence: CASSPSGQGSSYEQYF. CDR3 sequence (DNA): TGCGCCAGCAGCCCCTCGGGACAGGGGAGCTCCTACGAGCAGTACTTC.

V usage is TRBV2 and J usage is TRBJ1-2; TRBD1 aligns across 11 bases. The V segment lost 4 bases and the J segment 5 bases; nucleotides outside the gene matches: 3. The CDR3 sequence is 14 residues long. CDR1 and CDR2 (germline): SNHLY, FYNNEI. For the CDR3, the DNA is TGTGCCAGCAGTGCGGACAGGGGGCCGTATGGCTACACCTTC. Its translation is CASSADRGPYGYTF.

This clonotype appeared a few times. This chain uses TRBV20-1 with TRBJ2-1, with 16 bases that match TRBD2. Germline loops: CDR1 DFQATT, CDR2 SNEGSKA (reference sequence). The J segment lost 3 bases and the V segment lost 1 base, leaving 12 bases of the junction unmatched. This CDR3 has 20 amino acids. CDR3 loop: CSARVSWGTSGRALYNEQFF. The CDR3 DNA reads TGCAGTGCTAGAGTATCGTGGGGGACTAGCGGGAGGGCCCTCTACAATGAGCAGTTCTTC.

This clonotype came up once. This rearrangement joins TRBV6-4 to TRBJ2-1; D possibly corresponds to TRBD2 (5 bases). The V gene's germline CDR1 is MRHNA and CDR2 SNTAGT. The CDR3 runs 15 residues. V was trimmed by 2 bases and J by 4 bases, leaving 12 bases between them. Here the CDR3 reads CASSDGLAEYNEQFF. The CDR3 DNA reads as TGTGCCAGCAGTGACGGTCTAGCAGAGTACAATGAGCAGTTCTTC.

This clonotype came up a few times. The V and J genes are TRBV20-1 and TRBJ2-7; D tentatively reads TRBD1 or TRBD2 (5 bases each). The ends were cut back, 2 bases at V and 6 bases at J, with 20 bases in the middle. CDR1 DFQATT and CDR2 SNEGSKA come from the germline V gene (reference sequence). The CDR3 runs 15 residues. CDR3 DNA: TGCAGTGCTAGAATTTCCGGGACCCCCCAACGCGAGCAGTACTTC. This gives the protein CSARISGTPQREQYF.

The chain is built from TRBV2 and TRBJ2-5; no clear D gene. This CDR3 is built from 13 residues. CDR1 is SNHLY, CDR2 FYNNEI, per germline. The V gene lost 6 bases and the J gene lost 5 bases, with 13 bases spanning the gap. This CDR3 reads CASRGVWTETQYF. The CDR3 coding sequence is TGTGCCAGCAGGGGCGTCTGGACGGAGACCCAGTACTTC.

The chain links TRBV20-1 to TRBJ1-6; D perhaps matches TRBD1 (6 bases). Germline lookup yields CDR1 DFQATT and CDR2 SNEGSKA (reference sequence). V was cut by 0 bases and J by 10 bases, with 16 bases left in between. This CDR3 contains 15 residues. The CDR3 coding sequence is TGCAGTGCTAGAGATCCGGCAGGGGTGGGCTCACCCCTCCACTTT. This translates into CSARDPAGVGSPLHF.

This clonotype has just a few counts. This chain joins TRBV7-6 and TRBJ1-2; D gene unclear. CDR3 length: 12 residues. The V and J ends lost 4 bases and 5 bases respectively, with 8 bases between them. The germline CDR1 and CDR2 sequences are SGHVS and FNYEAQ. CDR3 sequence (DNA): TGTGCCAGCAGCTCAGACCGATATGGCTACACCTTC. It specifies CASSSDRYGYTF.